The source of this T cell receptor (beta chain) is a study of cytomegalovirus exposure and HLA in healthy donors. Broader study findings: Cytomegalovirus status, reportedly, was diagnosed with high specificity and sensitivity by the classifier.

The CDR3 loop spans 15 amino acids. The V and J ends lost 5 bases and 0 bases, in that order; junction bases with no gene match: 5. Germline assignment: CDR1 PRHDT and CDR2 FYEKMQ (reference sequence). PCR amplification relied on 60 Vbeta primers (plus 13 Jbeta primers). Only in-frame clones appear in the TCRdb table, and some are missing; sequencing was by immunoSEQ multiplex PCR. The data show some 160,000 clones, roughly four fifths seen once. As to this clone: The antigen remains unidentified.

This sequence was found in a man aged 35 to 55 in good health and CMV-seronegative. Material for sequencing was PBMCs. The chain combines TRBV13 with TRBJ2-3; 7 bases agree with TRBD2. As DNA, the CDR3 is TGTGCCAGCAGCCCCAAAGCGGGGAGCACAGATACGCAGTATTTT. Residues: CASSPKAGSTDTQYF.